The clone carrying this T cell receptor beta chain showed up just a few times. The data originate from a study of regulatory T cells in long-lasting Graves disease. V shed 3 bases and J shed 6 bases, with 13 bases lying between them. This CDR3 is built from 14 residues. Germline V CDR1 and CDR2: KGHDR, SFDVKD. The TCR beta library used iRepertoire HTBI primers with Arm-PCR amplification of CDR3. A single record per CDR3 protein comes from TCRdb applying MiXCR to the multiplex PCR reads. This table has around 480,000 distinct CDR3 sequences, around 16% appearing once. As to time point: newly diagnosed GD, antithyroid drugs for less than 3 months. RNA extracted from PBMCs served as the sequencing template. This same sample was also part of a study on T cells in Graves' hyperthyroidism and ophthalmopathy.

The J gene is TRBJ1-2, the V gene TRBV24-1, with a weak D call TRBD1 (5 bases). This specimen consisted of peripheral blood mononuclear cells (PBMCs), obtained at new diagnosis, from a patient treated with antithyroid drugs. The source is a woman in her forties or fifties with Graves disease. CDR3 in DNA: TGTGCCACCAGTGATAGGGGTAGGCTCGATGGCTACACCTTC. Amino acids: CATSDRGRLDGYTF.